One and the same sample provided the 4 T cell receptor beta chains below, sequenced in a study of T cell repertoires in cytomegalovirus infection. One entry per CDR3 protein results from TCRdb running MiXCR on the reads. The repertoire has under 200,000 distinct CDR3 sequences, about a tenth of them found once; the top ten carry approximately 4.2%. The sequenced sample consisted of PBMCs. Every receptor here comes from a human donor in good health (CMV status not recorded). Some clones in this sample may be carry-over from other donors' samples.

The sample holds many counts of this clonotype. The rearrangement uses TRBV4-2 and TRBJ2-1; 9 nucleotides align to TRBD1. V shed 3 bases, J shed 14 bases, and the junction held 8 bases outside the gene matches. Germline CDR1 LGHNA, CDR2 YNFKEQ. The CDR3 has 13 residues. CDR3 coding DNA: TGTGCCAGCAGCCAGGACAGGGGTCAAGTGGAGTTCTTC. This encodes CASSQDRGQVEFF.

This clonotype was observed once. The chain recombines TRBV11-2 with TRBJ2-5; D ambiguous. The V and J ends lost 0 bases and 4 bases respectively, with 9 bases between them. The CDR3 consists of 14 residues. CDR1 is SGHAT and CDR2 is FQNNGV in the germline V gene. CDR3: CASSLDSGSETQYF. The CDR3 bases are TGTGCCAGCAGCTTAGATTCCGGGTCAGAGACCCAGTACTTC.

The rearrangement joins TRBV20-1 to TRBJ2-7, with D perhaps matching TRBD2 (5 bases). Germline V gives CDR1 DFQATT, CDR2 SNEGSKA (reference sequence). V was shortened by 4 bases and J by 4 bases, with 20 bases between the two germline ends. This CDR3 contains 15 residues. Written as DNA, the CDR3 is TGCAGTGCTATCCCGTGGACGAGACCGGGATACGAGCAGTACTTC. This codes for CSAIPWTRPGYEQYF.

This clonotype occurred many times. The rearrangement joins TRBV6-5 to TRBJ1-1; maybe TRBD1 (5 bases). CDR1 and CDR2 from the germline V gene are MNHEY and SVGAGI. The V end lost 4 bases, the J end lost 1 base, and 10 bases lay between the germline ends. This CDR3 has 14 amino acids. CDR3: CASSFSRENTEAFF. CDR3 sequence (DNA): TGTGCCAGCAGTTTTTCCAGGGAGAACACTGAAGCTTTCTTT.